These T cell receptor beta chains were read from a single sample in a study of T cell repertoires in cytomegalovirus infection. For these receptors, no antigen is known. TCRdb itself ran the reads through MiXCR, one entry per CDR3 protein. The sample has 300,000 to 400,000 distinct CDR3 sequences, around 25% seen once; the top ten hold about an eighth. Specimen: cultured PBMCs, collected from culture after CMV antigen stimulation. The receptors stem from a human donor in good health (CMV status not recorded). Some clones in this sample may be carry-over from other donors' samples. Both conserved end residues are part of each CDR3. D genes are given only for firm matches. Clone sizes are given selectively: once, few, many, or a class where the clone is expanded.

length: 14
V: TRBV6-2/TRBV6-3
size: many
D: -
J: TRBJ1-1
CDR3: CASSPALRGTEAFF
DNA: TGTGCCAGCAGTCCAGCCTTGAGGGGCACTGAAGCTTTCTTT

length: 16
V: TRBV7-9
size: many
D: -
J: TRBJ2-3
CDR3: CASSPAGSGFSDTQYF
DNA: TGTGCCAGCAGCCCAGCCGGCAGCGGGTTCTCAGATACGCAGTATTTT

length: 16
V: TRBV7-2
size: many
D: TRBD2
J: TRBJ2-3
CDR3: CASSPWDYPPTDTQYF
DNA: TGTGCCAGCAGCCCTTGGGACTACCCACCCACAGATACGCAGTATTTT

length: 15
V: TRBV7-3
size: few
D: TRBD1
J: TRBJ1-6
CDR3: CASSHSGTDNSPLHF
DNA: TGTGCCAGCAGCCACTCCGGGACAGACAATTCACCCCTCCACTTT

length: 15
V: TRBV4-1
size: -
D: TRBD2
J: TRBJ2-1
CDR3: CASSTLAGGNNEQFF
DNA: TGCGCCAGCAGCACACTAGCGGGAGGGAACAATGAGCAGTTCTTC

length: 16
V: TRBV6-5
size: -
D: TRBD2
J: TRBJ2-1
CDR3: CASSYSWGTSGNEQFF
DNA: TGTGCCAGCAGTTACTCGTGGGGGACTAGCGGTAATGAGCAGTTCTTC

length: 14
V: TRBV6-2/TRBV6-3
size: -
D: -
J: TRBJ1-3
CDR3: CASSTPGIGNTIYF
DNA: TGTGCCAGCAGTACCCCGGGAATCGGAAACACCATATATTTT

length: 14
V: TRBV27
size: many
D: -
J: TRBJ2-7
CDR3: CASSLGGPAYEQYF
DNA: TGTGCCAGCAGTTTAGGGGGACCTGCCTACGAGCAGTACTTC

length: 14
V: TRBV7-4
size: once
D: TRBD1
J: TRBJ2-7
CDR3: CASSFGQARDEQYF
DNA: TGTGCCAGCAGCTTTGGACAGGCCCGTGACGAGCAGTACTTC

length: 15
V: TRBV2
size: few
D: -
J: TRBJ2-1
CDR3: CASSEGQNYYNEQFF
DNA: TGTGCCAGCAGTGAAGGTCAAAATTACTACAATGAGCAGTTCTTC

length: 15
V: TRBV7-9
size: few
D: TRBD2
J: TRBJ2-5
CDR3: CASSPGTSGTETQYF
DNA: TGTGCCAGCAGCCCGGGGACTAGCGGGACCGAGACCCAGTACTTC

length: 14
V: TRBV11-3
size: many
D: -
J: TRBJ2-1
CDR3: CASSPDYLDNEQFF
DNA: TGTGCCAGCAGCCCCGACTACCTAGACAATGAGCAGTTCTTC

length: 13
V: TRBV7-2
size: -
D: -
J: TRBJ2-5
CDR3: CASSLEGVKTQYF
DNA: TGTGCCAGCAGCTTAGAAGGGGTAAAGACCCAGTACTTC

length: 15
V: TRBV19
size: few
D: -
J: TRBJ1-1
CDR3: CASSPARTRLTEAFF
DNA: TGTGCCAGTAGTCCCGCGAGGACTCGACTCACTGAAGCTTTCTTT

length: 15
V: TRBV28
size: few
D: TRBD1
J: TRBJ1-2
CDR3: CASLTRTGGGDGYTF
DNA: TGTGCCAGCCTGACGCGGACAGGGGGAGGCGATGGCTACACCTTC

length: 14
V: TRBV7-2
size: many
D: TRBD1
J: TRBJ2-7
CDR3: CASSLWTGGREQYF
DNA: TGTGCCAGCAGCTTGTGGACAGGGGGCCGCGAGCAGTACTTC

length: 15
V: TRBV9
size: -
D: -
J: TRBJ1-1
CDR3: CASTVIGTLNTEAFF
DNA: TGTGCCAGCACCGTAATCGGGACACTGAACACTGAAGCTTTCTTT

length: 18
V: TRBV11-2
size: -
D: TRBD2
J: TRBJ2-4
CDR3: CASSSNVAGGRAKNIQYF
DNA: TGTGCCAGCAGCTCGAACGTAGCGGGAGGGAGGGCCAAAAACATTCAGTACTTC

length: 14
V: TRBV7-2
size: many
D: -
J: TRBJ1-2
CDR3: CASSLISGNYGYTF
DNA: TGTGCCAGCAGCTTAATTTCAGGGAACTATGGCTACACCTTC

length: 17
V: TRBV19
size: -
D: TRBD2
J: TRBJ2-1
CDR3: CASRVRTSASSYNEQFF
DNA: TGTGCCAGTAGGGTCCGGACTAGCGCTAGCTCCTACAATGAGCAGTTCTTC

length: 13
V: TRBV7-2
size: few
D: -
J: TRBJ2-1
CDR3: CASRQTSLNEQFF
DNA: TGTGCCAGCAGACAGACTAGTCTCAATGAGCAGTTCTTC

length: 13
V: TRBV6-2/TRBV6-3
size: -
D: -
J: TRBJ2-2
CDR3: CASSYSSTGELFF
DNA: TGTGCCAGCAGTTACTCGAGCACCGGGGAGCTGTTTTTT

length: 12
V: TRBV7-6
size: -
D: -
J: TRBJ2-1
CDR3: CASSHHRDEQFF
DNA: TGTGCCAGCAGCCACCACCGGGATGAGCAGTTCTTC

length: 13
V: TRBV5-6
size: -
D: TRBD1
J: TRBJ1-2
CDR3: CASSAGQGFGYTF
DNA: TGTGCCAGCAGCGCGGGACAGGGGTTCGGCTACACCTTC

length: 15
V: TRBV19
size: -
D: TRBD2
J: TRBJ2-3
CDR3: CASSMASGTADTQYF
DNA: TGTGCCAGTAGTATGGCTAGCGGGACGGCAGATACGCAGTATTTT

length: 12
V: TRBV11-2
size: -
D: -
J: TRBJ2-2
CDR3: CASKGEPGELFF
DNA: TGTGCCAGCAAGGGGGAGCCCGGGGAGCTGTTTTTT

length: 14
V: TRBV6-2/TRBV6-3
size: few
D: -
J: TRBJ2-7
CDR3: CASTSGTLPYEQYF
DNA: TGTGCCAGCACCTCCGGGACACTTCCCTACGAGCAGTACTTC

length: 14
V: TRBV19
size: -
D: -
J: TRBJ2-7
CDR3: CASSGRKLTYEQYF
DNA: TGTGCCAGTAGTGGTCGAAAACTTACCTACGAGCAGTACTTC

length: 17
V: TRBV7-9
size: -
D: TRBD2
J: TRBJ2-1
CDR3: CASSSIGGRGSYNEQFF
DNA: TGTGCCAGCAGCTCTATCGGCGGGAGGGGTTCGTACAATGAGCAGTTCTTC

length: 17
V: TRBV6-6
size: many
D: -
J: TRBJ1-4
CDR3: CASRPPFDGTFFEKLFF
DNA: TGTGCCAGCAGGCCTCCCTTCGACGGGACATTTTTTGAAAAACTGTTTTTT

length: 14
V: TRBV19
size: -
D: TRBD1
J: TRBJ1-1
CDR3: CASSPNRGGTEAFF
DNA: TGTGCCAGTAGTCCCAACAGGGGAGGAACTGAAGCTTTCTTT

length: 17
V: TRBV24-1
size: -
D: TRBD2
J: TRBJ2-3
CDR3: CATSDPSAGEVTDTQYF
DNA: TGTGCCACCAGTGACCCTTCAGCGGGAGAAGTCACAGATACGCAGTATTTT

length: 18
V: TRBV5-1
size: -
D: TRBD2
J: TRBJ2-3
CDR3: CASSSGLAGGVGTDTQYF
DNA: TGCGCCAGCAGCTCCGGACTAGCGGGAGGGGTGGGCACAGATACGCAGTATTTT

length: 14
V: TRBV29-1
size: -
D: -
J: TRBJ1-6
CDR3: CSVGTGLDNSPLHF
DNA: TGCAGCGTCGGAACAGGATTAGATAATTCACCCCTCCACTTT

length: 13
V: TRBV20-1
size: -
D: -
J: TRBJ1-4
CDR3: CSARRQNNEKLFF
DNA: TGCAGTGCTAGGCGTCAGAATAATGAAAAACTGTTTTTT

length: 16
V: TRBV7-2
size: many
D: TRBD2
J: TRBJ2-1
CDR3: CASSLGTSGTYNEQFF
DNA: TGTGCCAGCAGCTTAGGGACTAGCGGCACCTACAATGAGCAGTTCTTC

length: 16
V: TRBV13
size: -
D: -
J: TRBJ1-2
CDR3: CASSLGVGVPNYGYTF
DNA: TGTGCCAGCAGCTTAGGAGTCGGGGTTCCTAACTATGGCTACACCTTC

length: 15
V: TRBV27
size: -
D: TRBD1
J: TRBJ2-7
CDR3: CASSLYGTGINEQYF
DNA: TGTGCCAGCAGCCTTTACGGGACAGGGATTAACGAGCAGTACTTC

length: 15
V: TRBV7-2
size: many
D: TRBD2
J: TRBJ2-5
CDR3: CASSLLAGVGETQYF
DNA: TGTGCCAGCAGCTTACTAGCGGGAGTCGGTGAGACCCAGTACTTC

length: 17
V: TRBV19
size: -
D: TRBD2
J: TRBJ2-2
CDR3: CASSRTSGSVVTGELFF
DNA: TGTGCCAGTAGTAGGACTAGCGGGAGTGTCGTCACCGGGGAGCTGTTTTTT

length: 18
V: TRBV20-1
size: -
D: TRBD1
J: TRBJ1-1
CDR3: CSARDPGTGGNLRTEAFF
DNA: TGCAGTGCTAGAGATCCCGGGACAGGGGGTAATTTAAGGACTGAAGCTTTCTTT

length: 17
V: TRBV11-2
size: -
D: -
J: TRBJ2-1
CDR3: CASSPSVLAGSYNEQFF
DNA: TGTGCCAGCAGCCCGTCGGTATTGGCGGGATCCTACAATGAGCAGTTCTTC

length: 16
V: TRBV11-2
size: few
D: TRBD2
J: TRBJ2-3
CDR3: CASSLMSSGMSDTQYF
DNA: TGTGCCAGCAGCTTAATGTCTAGCGGGATGTCAGATACGCAGTATTTT

length: 13
V: TRBV7-2
size: -
D: -
J: TRBJ2-4
CDR3: CASSLMREDIQYF
DNA: TGTGCCAGCAGCTTAATGCGTGAGGACATTCAGTACTTC

length: 15
V: TRBV30
size: -
D: -
J: TRBJ1-1
CDR3: CAWSPRGAWNTEAFF
DNA: TGTGCCTGGAGTCCCCGGGGGGCGTGGAACACTGAAGCTTTCTTT

length: 12
V: TRBV27
size: -
D: TRBD1
J: TRBJ1-4
CDR3: CASRAGGEKLFF
DNA: TGTGCCAGCAGGGCAGGGGGGGAAAAACTGTTTTTT

length: 14
V: TRBV7-2
size: many
D: -
J: TRBJ2-5
CDR3: CASSFRQIQETQYF
DNA: TGTGCCAGCAGCTTCCGACAGATTCAAGAGACCCAGTACTTC

length: 14
V: TRBV5-4
size: -
D: -
J: TRBJ2-7
CDR3: CASSLAFAGYEQYF
DNA: TGTGCCAGCAGCTTGGCCTTCGCGGGTTACGAGCAGTACTTC

length: 13
V: TRBV7-2
size: few
D: TRBD1
J: TRBJ2-2
CDR3: CASSYGTGDQLFF
DNA: TGTGCCAGCAGCTATGGGACAGGGGATCAGCTGTTTTTT

length: 17
V: TRBV19
size: -
D: TRBD1
J: TRBJ1-2
CDR3: CASSTDRGGDRNYGYTF
DNA: TGTGCCAGTAGTACCGACAGGGGAGGGGATCGTAACTATGGCTACACCTTC

length: 12
V: TRBV7-2
size: few
D: -
J: TRBJ1-5
CDR3: CASSLSLGTQHF
DNA: TGTGCCAGCAGCTTATCCCTGGGAACGCAGCATTTT

length: 14
V: TRBV20-1
size: -
D: TRBD1
J: TRBJ2-2
CDR3: CSAKGTANTGELFF
DNA: TGCAGTGCGAAAGGGACAGCGAACACCGGGGAGCTGTTTTTT

length: 17
V: TRBV15
size: once
D: TRBD1
J: TRBJ2-2
CDR3: CATSRDHGQGAVGELFF
DNA: TGTGCCACCAGCAGAGATCACGGGCAGGGGGCCGTCGGGGAGCTGTTTTTT

length: 15
V: TRBV2
size: -
D: TRBD2
J: TRBJ2-5
CDR3: CASRITSGREETQYF
DNA: TGTGCCAGCAGGATTACTAGCGGGAGGGAAGAGACCCAGTACTTC

length: 15
V: TRBV11-3
size: few
D: TRBD1
J: TRBJ2-2
CDR3: CASSYRTGSSGELFF
DNA: TGTGCCAGCAGCTACCGGACAGGGAGTTCCGGGGAGCTGTTTTTT

length: 15
V: TRBV5-1
size: -
D: -
J: TRBJ2-1
CDR3: CASSLEGSSYNEQFF
DNA: TGCGCCAGCAGCTTGGAGGGGAGCTCCTACAATGAGCAGTTCTTC

length: 15
V: TRBV27
size: few
D: TRBD1
J: TRBJ1-4
CDR3: CASSLGQGDYEKLFF
DNA: TGTGCCAGCAGTTTAGGACAGGGGGATTATGAAAAACTGTTTTTT

length: 14
V: TRBV20-1
size: -
D: TRBD2
J: TRBJ2-2
CDR3: CSAEGLAGKGELFF
DNA: TGCAGTGCGGAGGGACTAGCGGGTAAAGGGGAGCTGTTTTTT